This TCR beta chain was identified in a study of technical replicates of blood from a few donors. Libraries were prepared by immunoSEQ multiplex PCR; TCRdb keeps only in-frame clonotypes and omits some of them. Among around 68,000 clones listed, around 97% were seen once. V was cut by 5 bases and J by 4 bases, with 13 bases left in between. CDR1 and CDR2 (germline): SEHNR, FQNEAQ (reference sequence). CDR3 length: 14 residues. The TCR was taken from a human donor in good health. The chain joins TRBV7-9 to TRBJ2-3; D is unclear. The sample consisted of T cells isolated from PBMCs. DNA of the CDR3: TGTGCCAGCAGCCGGTTAGCCGTCGCAGATACGCAGTATTTT. It yields the protein CASSRLAVADTQYF.